The entry below describes one T cell receptor (beta chain). Random hexamers were used to reverse transcribe the RNA input (about 0.5 to 1 ug). It was immunoSEQ multiplex PCR that amplified TCR beta CDR3 across 54 Vbeta and 13 Jbeta. Via MiXCR, TCRdb re-called the immunoSEQ multiplex PCR reads, giving one row per CDR3 protein. The repertoire has more than 70,000 distinct CDR3 sequences, over 85% of them found once; the top ten carry 0.32%. The CDR3 is made up of 14 amino acids. Trimming removed 7 bases from V and 0 bases from J; junction bases left unmatched: 6. Germline V gives CDR1 SEHNR, CDR2 FQNEAQ (reference sequence). This sample stems from a study of CD8 T cells in Susac syndrome.

This TCR came from a human donor in good health. The J gene is TRBJ2-7, the V gene TRBV7-9; 7 nucleotides line up with TRBD1. Material for sequencing was CD8+ T cells from PBMCs. In DNA form, the CDR3 reads TGTGCCAGCAACTTTCAGGGGGTCTCCTACGAGCAGTACTTC. This sequence encodes CASNFQGVSYEQYF.